This TCR beta chain comes out of a study of blood T cell repertoires in COVID-19. About the study: Samples taken during acute and convalescent COVID-19 were collected in the United States, Italy and Spain. T cells, B-cell-depleted T cells, or PBMCs provided the cDNA or gDNA that served as material.

Per the study methods: Quantification of nucleated cells was approximated via reference gene primer amplification. Profiled with immunoSEQ multiplex PCR; TCRdb holds only in-frame clones, not every one. D and trimming were read from the DNA, whereas the V and J calls and clone size are those reported in that table. The table lists roughly 190,000 clones, around 82% of them singletons. This CDR3 comprises 11 residues. V was trimmed by 3 bases and J by 8 bases, leaving 7 bases between them. From germline, CDR1 is MDHEN and CDR2 SYDVKM. Specimen: peripheral blood. This TCR was recovered from a man over 45 with active or convalescent COVID-19. J is TRBJ1-2 and V is TRBV28; a possible D gene is TRBD1 (5 bases). The CDR3 DNA sequence: TGTGCCAGCAGTTTTACAGGAGGCTACACCTTC. Translated, it gives CASSFTGGYTF.